This T cell receptor beta chain came from a study of blood T cell repertoires in COVID-19. Germline V gives CDR1 KGHSH, CDR2 LQKENI. After removal of 3 bases from V and 9 bases from J, the junction contained 4 bases not matched to a gene. This CDR3 has 13 residues. The table came from immunoSEQ multiplex PCR; TCRdb's copy has only in-frame clones and leaves some out. Of a few hundred thousand clones detected, around four fifths appear once; the ten largest clones hold about 1.2%. This clonotype was obtained from a woman aged 50 to 65 with acute or convalescent COVID-19. The V gene is TRBV18, the J gene TRBJ2-1, with 8 bases aligning to TRBD1. The specimen sequenced was peripheral blood. The CDR3 coding sequence is TGTGCCAGCTCACCGACAGGGGTGCCTGAGCAGTTCTTC. This translates into CASSPTGVPEQFF.